These T cell receptor beta chains were read from a single sample in a study of T cell changes during pregnancy in multiple sclerosis. The method was immunoSEQ multiplex PCR; TCRdb's version includes in-frame clones alone and lacks a portion of them. The table records some 68,000 clones, 90% to 95% of them present only once. Here the sequenced sample was peripheral blood, taken in the second trimester of pregnancy. The receptors stem from a female donor with multiple sclerosis, enrolled in a pregnancy study. The CDR3 runs from the conserved cysteine through the conserved F or W.

v_gene: TRBV4-1
len: 15
j_gene: TRBJ1-3
CDR3aa: CASSQDRQPGNTIYF

v_gene: TRBV30
len: 15
j_gene: TRBJ2-2
CDR3aa: CAWAHITRMAGELFF

v_gene: TRBV13
len: 16
j_gene: TRBJ2-2
CDR3aa: CASSPIAGGEAGELFF

v_gene: TRBV29-1
len: 15
j_gene: TRBJ1-1
CDR3aa: CSVEDLTRVNTEAFF

v_gene: TRBV19
len: 12
j_gene: TRBJ1-1
CDR3aa: CASSEGGTEAFF

v_gene: TRBV6-1
len: 13
j_gene: TRBJ2-5
CDR3aa: CASIPSGQETQYF

v_gene: TRBV5-6
len: 15
j_gene: TRBJ1-4
CDR3aa: CASSAPGTAGEKLFF

v_gene: TRBV7-2
len: 14
j_gene: TRBJ2-4
CDR3aa: CASSFRTSSDIQYF

v_gene: TRBV19
len: 16
j_gene: TRBJ2-2
CDR3aa: CASTPPGGTATGELFF

v_gene: TRBV9
len: 12
j_gene: TRBJ2-5
CDR3aa: CASSRVEETQYF

v_gene: TRBV10-1
len: 15
j_gene: TRBJ2-1
CDR3aa: CASQGTSGSYNEQFF

v_gene: TRBV28
len: 16
j_gene: TRBJ1-3
CDR3aa: CASSLRQKSSGNTIYF

v_gene: TRBV6-5
len: 15
j_gene: TRBJ1-1
CDR3aa: CASSYSSYPGTTAFF

v_gene: TRBV19
len: 17
j_gene: TRBJ1-5
CDR3aa: CASSFRTLTGSNQPQHF

v_gene: TRBV9
len: 16
j_gene: TRBJ2-2
CDR3aa: CASSVGLAGNTGELFF

v_gene: TRBV6-1
len: 15
j_gene: TRBJ1-1
CDR3aa: CASSGITGVNTEAFF

v_gene: TRBV10-2
len: 13
j_gene: TRBJ1-1
CDR3aa: CASNSSPGTEAFF

v_gene: TRBV29-1
len: 14
j_gene: TRBJ1-4
CDR3aa: CSVALYPTNEKLFF

v_gene: TRBV30
len: 13
j_gene: TRBJ2-3
CDR3aa: CAWSGLAGDTQYF

v_gene: TRBV4-1
len: 14
j_gene: TRBJ2-3
CDR3aa: CASSQTGITDTQYF

v_gene: TRBV12-5
len: 17
j_gene: TRBJ2-7
CDR3aa: CASGLVRRSGTSFEQYF

v_gene: TRBV28
len: 15
j_gene: TRBJ2-2
CDR3aa: CASSPGGPNTGELFF

v_gene: TRBV7-2
len: 16
j_gene: TRBJ2-2
CDR3aa: CASSSRTSGGGGELFF

v_gene: TRBV7-3
len: 14
j_gene: TRBJ1-4
CDR3aa: CASSPSGGGEKLFF

v_gene: TRBV28
len: 13
j_gene: TRBJ1-3
CDR3aa: CASSGTAGNTIYF

v_gene: TRBV6-5
len: 14
j_gene: TRBJ2-3
CDR3aa: CASSTKRGTDTQYF

v_gene: TRBV5-6
len: 15
j_gene: TRBJ2-7
CDR3aa: CASSLGPGQGHEQYF

v_gene: TRBV2
len: 16
j_gene: TRBJ1-2
CDR3aa: CASNRDSPTLRYGYTF

v_gene: TRBV7-9
len: 12
j_gene: TRBJ1-1
CDR3aa: CASSLMNTEAFF

v_gene: TRBV5-1
len: 15
j_gene: TRBJ2-5
CDR3aa: CASSRTWGGQETQYF